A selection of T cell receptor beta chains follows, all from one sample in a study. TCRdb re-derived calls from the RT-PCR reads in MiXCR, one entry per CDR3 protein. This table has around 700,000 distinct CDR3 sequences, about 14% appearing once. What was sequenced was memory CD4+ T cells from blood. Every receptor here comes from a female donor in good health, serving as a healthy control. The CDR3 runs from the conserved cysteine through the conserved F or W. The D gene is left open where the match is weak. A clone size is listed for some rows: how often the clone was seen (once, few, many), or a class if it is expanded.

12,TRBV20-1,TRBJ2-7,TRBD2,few,TGCAGTGCTAGGGGCGGGAGGGGCGAGCAGTACTTC,CSARGGRGEQYF
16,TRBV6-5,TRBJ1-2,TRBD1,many,TGTGCCAGCAGTTACCGTGGGACAGGCGGATTTTATGGCTACACCTTC,CASSYRGTGGFYGYTF
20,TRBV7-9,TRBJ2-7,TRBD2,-,TGTGCCAGCAGCTTAGCACCCCAGGGGGCTTGGACTAGCGGGAGGACCGAGCAGTACTTC,CASSLAPQGAWTSGRTEQYF
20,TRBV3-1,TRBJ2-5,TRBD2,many,TGTGCCAGCAGCCCCGTCGGCGGGGGACTAGCGGGAGCTCGAGAAGAGACCCAGTACTTC,CASSPVGGGLAGAREETQYF
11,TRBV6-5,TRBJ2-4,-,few,TGTGCCAGTTACAACTATGGGGTTCAGTACTTC,CASYNYGVQYF
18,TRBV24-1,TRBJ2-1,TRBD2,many,TGTGCCACCACGGGCGGGGGACTCGGCGGAGGCTCCTACAATGAGCAGTTCTTC,CATTGGGLGGGSYNEQFF
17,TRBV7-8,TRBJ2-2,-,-,TGTGCCAGCAGCTTAGAGGCTCGGCCTGAGCTCACCGGGGAGCTGTTTTTT,CASSLEARPELTGELFF
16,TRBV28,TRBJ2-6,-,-,TGTGCCAGCAGTTTAATCGGGGGCTCTGGGGCCAACGTCCTGACTTTC,CASSLIGGSGANVLTF
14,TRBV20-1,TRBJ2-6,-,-,TGCAGTGCCAGCAAATTTTCTGGGGCCAACGTCCTGACTTTC,CSASKFSGANVLTF
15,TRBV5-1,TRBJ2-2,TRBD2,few,TGCGCCAGCAGTCCCGGGACTAGCGTCACCGGGGAGCTGTTTTTT,CASSPGTSVTGELFF
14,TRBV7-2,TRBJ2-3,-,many,TGTGCCAGCAGCGAGTTAGGGATCGCAGATACGCAGTATTTT,CASSELGIADTQYF
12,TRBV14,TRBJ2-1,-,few,TGTGCCAGCAGCCAAGAATCCAGAGGGCAGTTCTTC,CASSQESRGQFF
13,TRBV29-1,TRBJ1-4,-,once,TGCAGCGTTGGGGGTTGGGGTGCTGAAAAACTGTTTTTT,CSVGGWGAEKLFF
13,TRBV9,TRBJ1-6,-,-,TGTGCCAGCAGCCCGACGCCGAAATCACCCCTCCACTTT,CASSPTPKSPLHF
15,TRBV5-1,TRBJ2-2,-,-,TGCGCCAGCAGCTTGGATGAGGGTTCGGGCGGGGAGCTGTTTTTT,CASSLDEGSGGELFF
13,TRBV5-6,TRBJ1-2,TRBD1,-,TGTGCCAGCAGCCCGATCGGGACAGAAGGCTACACCTTC,CASSPIGTEGYTF
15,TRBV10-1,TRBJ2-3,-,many,TGCGCCAGCAGTGAAGGAAAAGGGGACGCGGATACGCAGTATTTT,CASSEGKGDADTQYF
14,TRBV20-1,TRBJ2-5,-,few,TGCAGTGCTAGAGATTATCGGGCCGGAGAGACCCAGTACTTC,CSARDYRAGETQYF
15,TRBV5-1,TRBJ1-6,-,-,TGCGCCAGCAGACCGGAGAGCTCCTATAATTCACCCCTCCACTTT,CASRPESSYNSPLHF
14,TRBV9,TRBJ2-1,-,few,TGTGCCAGCAGCGTAGTCGCTAGCAACGATGAGCAGTTCTTC,CASSVVASNDEQFF
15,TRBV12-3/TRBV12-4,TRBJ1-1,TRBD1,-,TGTGCCAGCAGACCTTTGGGACAGGGAATAGCTGAAGCTTTCTTT,CASRPLGQGIAEAFF
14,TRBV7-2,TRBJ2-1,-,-,TGTGCCAGCAGCTTCGGGGTAGCGGTAAATGAGCAGTTCTTC,CASSFGVAVNEQFF
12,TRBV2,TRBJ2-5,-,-,TGTGCCAGCGCGGCGGTACAAGAGACCCAGTACTTC,CASAAVQETQYF
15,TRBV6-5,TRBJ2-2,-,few,TGTGCCAGCAGCAGGACCGGGGCCCCGCCCGGGGAGCTGTTTTTT,CASSRTGAPPGELFF
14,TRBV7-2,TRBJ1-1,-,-,TGTGCCAGCAGCGAACTATCCCGGGACACTGAAGCTTTCTTT,CASSELSRDTEAFF
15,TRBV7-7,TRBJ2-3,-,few,TGTGCCAGCAGCTTAGGGGGGGGCGCGGGAGATACGCAGTATTTT,CASSLGGGAGDTQYF
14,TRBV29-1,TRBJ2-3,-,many,TGCAGCGTTGATCGAGGACAGAGCACAGATACGCAGTATTTT,CSVDRGQSTDTQYF
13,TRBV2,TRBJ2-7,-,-,TGTGCCAGCAGTGGCTCGACAGGCTACGAGCAGTACTTC,CASSGSTGYEQYF
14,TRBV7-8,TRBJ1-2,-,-,TGTGCCAGCAGCCCCCCGGCAGCCTCCTATGGCTACACCTTC,CASSPPAASYGYTF
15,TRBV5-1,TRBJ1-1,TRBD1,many,TGCGCCAGCAGCCGAGGGGGCGAGGGGGGCACTGAAGCTTTCTTT,CASSRGGEGGTEAFF
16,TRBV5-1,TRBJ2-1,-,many,TGCGCCAGCAGCTTGAGCATCGTAGGGGCTGGGGATGAGCAGTTCTTC,CASSLSIVGAGDEQFF
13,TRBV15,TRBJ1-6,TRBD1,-,TGTGCCACCCTGGGACAGCCTAATTCACCCCTCCACTTT,CATLGQPNSPLHF
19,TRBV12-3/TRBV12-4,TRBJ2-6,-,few,TGTGCCAGCAGTTTAGCGCCTGGGACCTCAATTTCTGGGGCCAACGTCCTGACTTTC,CASSLAPGTSISGANVLTF
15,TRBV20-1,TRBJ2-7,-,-,TGCAGTGCCCATAGTCGGGGGACTTCCTCCTACGAGCAGTACTTC,CSAHSRGTSSYEQYF
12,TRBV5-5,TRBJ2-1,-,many,TGTGCCAGCAGCTTGGGAGACCGAGAGCAGTTCTTC,CASSLGDREQFF
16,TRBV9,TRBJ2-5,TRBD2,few,TGTGCCAGCAGCGTAGAACTAGCGGGCAACCAAGAGACCCAGTACTTC,CASSVELAGNQETQYF
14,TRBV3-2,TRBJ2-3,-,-,TGTGCCAGCAGCGATCTAGCGGCTCACGATACGCAGTATTTT,CASSDLAAHDTQYF
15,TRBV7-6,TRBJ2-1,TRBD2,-,TGTGCCAGCAGCCCCGCGGCGGGAGGGTACAATGAGCAGTTCTTC,CASSPAAGGYNEQFF
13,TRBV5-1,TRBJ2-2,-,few,TGCGCCAGCAGCTTGGAGACTAGTGGGGAGCTGTTTTTT,CASSLETSGELFF
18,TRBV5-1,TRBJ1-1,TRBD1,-,TGCGCCAGCAGCTTGGGTCGCGAGGGGACAGCTCTGAACACTGAAGCTTTCTTT,CASSLGREGTALNTEAFF
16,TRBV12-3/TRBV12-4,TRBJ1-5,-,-,TGTGCCAGCAGCTCCTATGGCCAGGGACTAAATCAGCCCCAGCATTTT,CASSSYGQGLNQPQHF
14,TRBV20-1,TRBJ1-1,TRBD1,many,TGCAGTGCCGTCGACAGGGGAGGGGACACTGAAGCTTTCTTT,CSAVDRGGDTEAFF
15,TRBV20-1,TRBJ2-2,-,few,TGCAGTGCTAGAAAGACAGGCGGGGACACCGGGGAGCTGTTTTTT,CSARKTGGDTGELFF
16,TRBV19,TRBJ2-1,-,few,TGTGCCAGTAGTATAGAGAGGGCGAACTCTTACAATGAGCAGTTCTTC,CASSIERANSYNEQFF
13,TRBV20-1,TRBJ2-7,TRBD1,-,TGCAGTGCTGGACAGGCAACCTCCTCCGAGCAGTACTTC,CSAGQATSSEQYF
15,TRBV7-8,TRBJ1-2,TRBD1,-,TGTGCCAGCAGCCTGAGGCGGACAGGGACCTATGGCTACACCTTC,CASSLRRTGTYGYTF
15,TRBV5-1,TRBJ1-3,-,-,TGCGCCAGCAGCTTGGATTCCAGGATGGGAAACACCATATATTTT,CASSLDSRMGNTIYF
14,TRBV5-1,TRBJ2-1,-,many,TGCGCCAGCAGCTTGTCCCCAGGACACAATGAGCAGTTCTTC,CASSLSPGHNEQFF
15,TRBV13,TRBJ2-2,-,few,TGTGCCAGCAGCTCAAACGCCCGGCCGACCGGGGAGCTGTTTTTT,CASSSNARPTGELFF
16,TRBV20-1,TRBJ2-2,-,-,TGCAGTGCTAGAGAGGCGGTGAAAGGCGAGACCGGGGAGCTGTTTTTT,CSAREAVKGETGELFF
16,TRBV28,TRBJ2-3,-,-,TGTGCCAGCACCGTGATGAGGGAAAGGGGCACAGATACGCAGTATTTT,CASTVMRERGTDTQYF
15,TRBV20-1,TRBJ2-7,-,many,TGCAGTGCGCAACCCCGGGACGGAGGCTTCTACGAGCAGTACTTC,CSAQPRDGGFYEQYF